A selection of T cell receptor beta chains follows, all from one sample in a study of Ad26.COV2.S vaccination and SARS-CoV-2 variants. Libraries were prepared by immunoSEQ multiplex PCR; TCRdb keeps only in-frame clonotypes and omits some of them. The table lists 510,000 or so clones, around 88% of them singletons, with 9.5% to 15% in the top ten. Sample: peripheral blood, taken in a trial of Ad26.COV2.S vaccine versus placebo. The receptors derive from a person between 18 and 59 years old who received the Ad26.COV2.S COVID-19 vaccine or a placebo. The CDR3 runs from the conserved cysteine through the conserved F or W. D genes are given only for firm matches. Clone sizes are given selectively: once, few, many, or a class where the clone is expanded.

V	J	size	D	DNA	CDR3
TRBV7-8	TRBJ2-1	once	.	TGTGCCAGCAGCCCCCTCGGACAGTTCAATGAGCAGTTCTTC	CASSPLGQFNEQFF
TRBV4-2	TRBJ2-1	.	.	TGTGCCAGCAGCCAAGAAGAGGGAGACCTCAGGGAGCAGTTCTTC	CASSQEEGDLREQFF
TRBV28	TRBJ1-2	.	.	TGTGCCAGCATTAGAGGGGAGGAGGGCTACACCTTC	CASIRGEEGYTF
TRBV28	TRBJ1-4	.	TRBD1	TGTGCCAGCAGTCCGGACAGGCGTGACGGGTTTTTT	CASSPDRRDGFF
TRBV27	TRBJ1-2	once	TRBD1	TGTGCCAGCAGTTTTGGGGGACAGGGGGGTGGCTACACCTTC	CASSFGGQGGGYTF
TRBV3-1/TRBV3-2	TRBJ1-1	few	.	TGTGCCAGCAGCCACATTAGGATGAACACTGAAGCTTTCTTT	CASSHIRMNTEAFF
TRBV10-3	TRBJ1-6	once	TRBD1	TGTGCCATCAGTGAGACAGGGGGATCACCCCTCCACTTT	CAISETGGSPLHF
TRBV19	TRBJ2-1	.	TRBD2	TGTGCCAGTAGTACTAGCGGAACTTCAAATGAGCAGTTCTTC	CASSTSGTSNEQFF
TRBV10-3	TRBJ2-1	.	.	TGTGCCATCAGTGAGGGGGCGGTTAATGAGCAGTTCTTC	CAISEGAVNEQFF
TRBV7-6	TRBJ2-3	.	TRBD2	TGTGCCAGCACCCCAAAGCGGGAGGCGGATACGCAGTATTTT	CASTPKREADTQYF
TRBV5-6	TRBJ1-3	.	.	TGTGCCAGCAGCTTCATTCAGGGAAACACCATATATTTT	CASSFIQGNTIYF
TRBV27	TRBJ2-1	.	TRBD2	TGTGCCAGCAGGACTAGCGGGAGGCCCAATGAGCAGTTCTTC	CASRTSGRPNEQFF
TRBV29-1	TRBJ2-7	.	.	TGCAGCGTTGAAGGACTAGGGGAGTACGAGCAGTACTTC	CSVEGLGEYEQYF
TRBV27	TRBJ2-2	once	.	TGTGCCAGCGGTTTCCCCGACACCGGGGAGCTGTTTTTT	CASGFPDTGELFF
TRBV30	TRBJ2-1	.	TRBD2	TGTGCCTGGAGTTCCTTACTAGCGACACAGTTCTTC	CAWSSLLATQFF
TRBV5-5	TRBJ2-5	.	.	TGTGCCAGCAGCTTGATGGGCGGCAGAGAAGAGACCCAGTACTTC	CASSLMGGREETQYF
TRBV1	TRBJ2-7	few	.	TGCACCCCCTGGCGGATACGTAAAGGGCACGAGCAGTACTTC	CTPWRIRKGHEQYF
TRBV5-8	TRBJ2-5	.	.	TGTGCCAGCAGCTTGGCAGGTCAGAATCAAGAGACCCAGTACTTC	CASSLAGQNQETQYF
TRBV19	TRBJ2-4	.	.	TGTGCCAGTTCGCTCAGGGACACCGAAAACATTCAGTACTTC	CASSLRDTENIQYF
TRBV19	TRBJ1-2	.	.	TGTGCCAGTAGTTCCAACCCCCAGGGGAGGAGTGGCTACACCTTC	CASSSNPQGRSGYTF
TRBV27	TRBJ2-7	once	.	TGTGCCAGCAGTTCTGACAGTAGAAGAGCCTACGAGCAGTACTTC	CASSSDSRRAYEQYF
TRBV7-2	TRBJ2-3	.	.	TGTGCCAGCAGCCTCGGACCACCCGGCACAGATACGCAGTATTTT	CASSLGPPGTDTQYF
TRBV5-1	TRBJ2-3	.	.	TGCGCCAGCAGCCTCGATTCAGGGGGGGCTACGCAGTATTTT	CASSLDSGGATQYF
TRBV5-1	TRBJ1-6	few	.	TGCGCCAGCAGCTTGGTCCCCACGGGCTCCTATAATTCACCCCTCCACTTT	CASSLVPTGSYNSPLHF
TRBV9	TRBJ1-1	.	.	TGTGCCAGCAGCGTAGTCAGGGACTCCCCTGAAGCTTTCTTT	CASSVVRDSPEAFF
TRBV28	TRBJ1-5	.	TRBD1	TGTGCCAGCAGTTTTTGGGGAACTGGACAGGGCAATCAGCCCCAGCATTTT	CASSFWGTGQGNQPQHF
TRBV7-2	TRBJ1-1	.	.	TGTGCCAGCAGCTTAGCGGGGGGCAGGATGAACACTGAAGCTTTCTTT	CASSLAGGRMNTEAFF
TRBV4-1	TRBJ2-4	.	.	TGCGCCAGCAGCCAAGAGCCAGTAGGGGCCAAAAACATTCAGTACTTC	CASSQEPVGAKNIQYF
TRBV30	TRBJ2-7	.	TRBD2	TGTGCCTGGAGCCAGCGGGACTCCTACGAGCAGTACTTC	CAWSQRDSYEQYF
TRBV3-1/TRBV3-2	TRBJ2-5	.	.	TGTGCCAGCAGCCAAGAGGGGGGATCGGTGGCGGAGACCCAGTACTTC	CASSQEGGSVAETQYF
TRBV5-4	TRBJ1-6	.	.	TGTGCCAGCAGCTTGGACCAGGGAGGTTCACCCCTCCACTTT	CASSLDQGGSPLHF
TRBV13	TRBJ2-7	.	.	TGTGCCAGCAGCCCACTAAATAGGCCCTACGAGCAGTACTTC	CASSPLNRPYEQYF
TRBV5-6	TRBJ2-7	.	.	TGTGCCAGCAGCTTGTCCCTCCTCGACAGTGGCGGACAGTACTTC	CASSLSLLDSGGQYF
TRBV4-3	TRBJ2-2	.	.	TGCGCCAGCAGCCAAGATATGCTCGCTGCGAACACCGGGGAGCTGTTTTTT	CASSQDMLAANTGELFF
TRBV28	TRBJ1-5	.	.	TGTGCCAGCCTCGGGGGGGCCGACAATCAGCCCCAGCATTTT	CASLGGADNQPQHF
TRBV18	TRBJ1-6	.	.	TGTGCCAGCTCACTAGATACCGGGGCCAATTCACCCCTCCACTTT	CASSLDTGANSPLHF
TRBV19	TRBJ2-3	.	TRBD1	TGTGCCAGTAGTAGAGAAACAGGGGGCGCAGATACGCAGTATTTT	CASSRETGGADTQYF
TRBV29-1	TRBJ1-1	.	.	TGCAGCGTGGAACCGGGACAAGTGAACACTGAAGCTTTCTTT	CSVEPGQVNTEAFF
TRBV28	TRBJ1-2	.	.	TGTGCCAGCAGTTTAAGGGGTGGCTACACCTTC	CASSLRGGYTF
TRBV6-2/TRBV6-3	TRBJ1-1	.	TRBD1	TGTGCCAGCAGTTACCCCGCCGGGACAGGGACGGGTGAAGCTTTCTTT	CASSYPAGTGTGEAFF
TRBV11-2	TRBJ2-7	few	.	TGTGCCAGCAGCCGGGGTGCAGGCACGTACGAGCAGTACTTC	CASSRGAGTYEQYF
TRBV7-2	TRBJ2-7	.	.	TGTGCCAGCAGCCGTCGGTTGGGGGCCTCCTCCTACGAGCAGTACTTC	CASSRRLGASSYEQYF
TRBV30	TRBJ2-5	once	.	TGTGCCTGGAGTGTAGATCGGGGGCGGGAGACCCAGTACTTC	CAWSVDRGRETQYF
TRBV19	TRBJ1-1	.	.	TGTGCCAGTAGTATTGGAAGGGTGAACACTGAAGCTTTCTTT	CASSIGRVNTEAFF
TRBV5-1	TRBJ2-3	.	TRBD2	TGCGCCAGCAGCTTGGGGGGGACTAGAGGGTCGGCAGATACGCAGTATTTT	CASSLGGTRGSADTQYF
TRBV11-2	TRBJ2-4	.	TRBD2	TGTGCCAGCCGAAGGAGTGGGGGGGTCTCCAAAAACATTCAGTACTTC	CASRRSGGVSKNIQYF
TRBV19	TRBJ1-2	.	TRBD1	TGTGCCAGTAGTACCGACAGGGTAGGGGACTATGGCTACACCTTC	CASSTDRVGDYGYTF
TRBV6-1	TRBJ2-7	.	.	TGTGCCAGCAGTGAAGGAGTAATCGCAACCTACGAGCAGTACTTC	CASSEGVIATYEQYF
TRBV7-9	TRBJ2-1	.	.	TGTGCCAGCAGCTCCATCTGGTCGGTAGCACGGCATGAGCAGTTCTTC	CASSSIWSVARHEQFF
TRBV10-1	TRBJ1-4	.	TRBD1	TGCGCCAGCAGAATGCCTTGGACAGGTGTTAATGAAAAACTGTTTTTT	CASRMPWTGVNEKLFF
TRBV20-1	TRBJ1-1	.	.	TGCAGTGCTGGGGCAGCAGAAGCTTTCTTT	CSAGAAEAFF
TRBV24-1	TRBJ1-2	.	.	TGTGCCACCAGTGACTCCCGGCAGGGCCACTATGGCTACACCTTC	CATSDSRQGHYGYTF
TRBV6-2/TRBV6-3	TRBJ2-7	.	.	TGTGCCAGCAGTTACCCAACAAGAGGACAATACGAGCAGTACTTC	CASSYPTRGQYEQYF
TRBV19	TRBJ1-2	.	.	TGTGCCAGTAATAGTGTCGGAGGCGGGGGCTACACCTTC	CASNSVGGGGYTF
TRBV5-1	TRBJ2-1	.	TRBD2	TGCGCCAGCAGCTTGGGTCTAGCGGGAGTAAATGAGCAGTTCTTC	CASSLGLAGVNEQFF
TRBV5-1	TRBJ2-2	.	TRBD2	TGCGCCAGCAGCGACCTAGCGGGAGCGGCCGGGGAGCTGTTTTTT	CASSDLAGAAGELFF
TRBV7-3	TRBJ2-1	.	.	TGTGCCAGCAGCCGAGGCCCCAGCTCCTACAATGAGCAGTTCTTC	CASSRGPSSYNEQFF
TRBV18	TRBJ2-2	.	TRBD1	TGTGCCAGCTCCCGTGGGACAGGGACGAACACCGGGGAGCTGTTTTTT	CASSRGTGTNTGELFF
TRBV20-1	TRBJ2-5	.	.	TGCAGTGCTAGAGATCTCGAGACCCAGTACTTC	CSARDLETQYF